Listed below are T cell receptor beta chains from one sample, sequenced in a study of technical replicates of blood from a few donors. Measured with immunoSEQ multiplex PCR; TCRdb has only the in-frame clones, and not every one. The sample yields about 75,000 clones, roughly 91% seen once. Source material: T cells isolated from PBMCs. Receptor source: a human donor in good health. Some clones in this sample may be carry-over from other donors' samples. CDR3s include the opening cysteine and the closing phenylalanine or tryptophan. A D gene is named only where the DNA matches it firmly. Only some rows state a clone size, as once, few, many or a class for expanded clones.

d_call,v_call,clone_size,j_call,cdr3_nt,cdr3_aa
TRBD1,TRBV9,.,TRBJ2-7,TGTGCCAGCAGCGCCGGGACAGGGGGCGCGTACGAGCAGTACTTC,CASSAGTGGAYEQYF
.,TRBV29-1,.,TRBJ1-2,TGCAGCGTTGACCCGAAAACAGGAGATTACGGCTACACCTTC,CSVDPKTGDYGYTF
.,TRBV2,once,TRBJ2-5,TGTGCCAGCAGTGGTAAACCGGGACACTCTGGGGAGACCCAGTACTTC,CASSGKPGHSGETQYF
TRBD1,TRBV5-1,.,TRBJ1-2,TGCGCCAGCAGCTTGGTCCCACAGGGGGCAGGAGGCTACACCTTC,CASSLVPQGAGGYTF
TRBD1,TRBV11-2,.,TRBJ2-5,TGTGCCAGCAGGAAACCGGGACAGCACCAAGAGACCCAGTACTTC,CASRKPGQHQETQYF
TRBD1,TRBV5-1,.,TRBJ2-2,TGCGCCAGCAGCTTGACAGGGGACACCGGGGAGCTGTTTTTT,CASSLTGDTGELFF
.,TRBV11-3,.,TRBJ2-5,TGTGCCAGCAGCTCGTCGGGAGAGACCCAGTACTTC,CASSSSGETQYF
.,TRBV11-3,.,TRBJ2-7,TGTGCCAGCGCCAACGGCGGGAATCCCTACGAGCAGTACTTC,CASANGGNPYEQYF
.,TRBV7-3,.,TRBJ1-5,TGTGCCAGCAGCTCCCCGGGACTAGGACGTCAGCCCCAGCATTTT,CASSSPGLGRQPQHF
.,TRBV5-1,.,TRBJ1-5,TGCGCCAGCAGCCAAAGTACAGGTAGCAATCAGCCCCAGCATTTT,CASSQSTGSNQPQHF
TRBD1,TRBV28,.,TRBJ2-4,TGTGCCAGCAGGACAGACAGGGGGCATCAGTACTTC,CASRTDRGHQYF
.,TRBV5-1,.,TRBJ2-5,TGCGCCAGCAGCCCCGCCCGGGGTTTGGACCAAGAGACCCAGTACTTC,CASSPARGLDQETQYF
TRBD2,TRBV11-3,.,TRBJ2-1,TGTGCCAGCAGCATCCGGGGGGGCCGGGCTAATGAGCAGTTCTTC,CASSIRGGRANEQFF
TRBD1,TRBV5-1,.,TRBJ2-1,TGCGCCAGCAGCTTGGCCGACAGGGCTGCTGAGCAGTTCTTC,CASSLADRAAEQFF
TRBD2,TRBV18,.,TRBJ2-7,TGTGCCAGCTCACGGGAGGAGGGACTAGCGGTTTACGAGCAGTACTTC,CASSREEGLAVYEQYF
.,TRBV19,.,TRBJ1-1,TGTGCCAGTACCCTGGGGGCAGGGAACACTGAAGCTTTCTTT,CASTLGAGNTEAFF
TRBD2,TRBV28,few,TRBJ2-7,TGTGCCAGCAGTTTGGGGATAGCGGGAGGTCCTACCTACGAGCAGTACTTC,CASSLGIAGGPTYEQYF
.,TRBV6-1,.,TRBJ2-3,TGTGCCAGCCTCTACGTATCCGACACAGATACGCAGTATTTT,CASLYVSDTDTQYF
.,TRBV28,.,TRBJ1-1,TGTGCCAGCAGTACCATCACAGGATCTAACACTGAAGCTTTCTTT,CASSTITGSNTEAFF
.,TRBV5-6,.,TRBJ2-2,TGTGCCAGCAGCTCTACAGTGAACACCGGGGAGCTGTTTTTT,CASSSTVNTGELFF